This TCR beta chain was recorded in a study of T cell responses to AZD1222 COVID-19 vaccine. The CDR3 is made up of 12 amino acids. Trimming removed 9 bases from V and 2 bases from J, with 11 bases in between. CDR1 is MDHEN and CDR2 is SYDVKM in the germline V gene. Samples with a second dose at about 4 or about 12 weeks were pooled together. Study-wide points: Clonal diversity was possibly underestimated, and the donors were mostly white British, with more females.

Repertoires were generated with immunoSEQ multiplex PCR, while TCRdb's copy carries only in-frame clones and drops some. Of approximately 60,000 clones listed, 75% to 90% are singletons. Turning to this clone: Its cognate antigen is unknown.

The chain links TRBV28 to TRBJ2-7; weak D call: TRBD2 (6 bases). This sequence originates from an adult who received the AZD1222 COVID-19 vaccine. The input for sequencing was peripheral blood, taken 28 days after the second AZD1222 dose. The DNA for the CDR3 is TGTGCCAGTGGGGGGTTTCCCTACGAGCAGTACTTC. Its translation: CASGGFPYEQYF. Variable domain in full (rest from reference TRBV28 and TRBJ2-7): DVKVTQSSRYLVKRTGEKVFLECVQDMDHENMFWYRQDPGLGLRLIYFSYDVKMKEKGDIPEGYSVSREKKERFSLILESASTNQTSMYLCASGGFPYEQYFGPGTRLTVT.